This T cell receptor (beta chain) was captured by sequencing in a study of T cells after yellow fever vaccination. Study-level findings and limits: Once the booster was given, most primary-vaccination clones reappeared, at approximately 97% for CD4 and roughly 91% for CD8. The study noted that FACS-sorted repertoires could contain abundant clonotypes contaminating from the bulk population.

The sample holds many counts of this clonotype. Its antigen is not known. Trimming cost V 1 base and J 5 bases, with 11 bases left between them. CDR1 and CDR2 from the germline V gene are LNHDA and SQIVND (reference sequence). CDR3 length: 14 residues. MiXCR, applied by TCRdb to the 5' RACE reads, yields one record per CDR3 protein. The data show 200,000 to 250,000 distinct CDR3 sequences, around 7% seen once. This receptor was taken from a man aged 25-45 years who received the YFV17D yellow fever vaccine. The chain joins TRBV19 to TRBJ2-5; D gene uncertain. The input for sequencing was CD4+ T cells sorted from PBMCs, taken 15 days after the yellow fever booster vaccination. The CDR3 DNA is TGTGCCAGTAGTATAGGACTTCTTGAGGAGACCCAGTACTTC. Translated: CASSIGLLEETQYF.